The 14 T cell receptor beta chains below all came from one sample that was sequenced in a study of shared clonotypes between healthy human individuals. CD45RO negativity and positive selection for CCR7 defined naive CD8 cells, a population that excluded terminally differentiated effector memory CD45RA+ cells. The repertoire was sequenced with immunoSEQ multiplex PCR; TCRdb's copy has only in-frame clones and lacks some. The repertoire holds around 1,900,000 clones, with over 85% as singletons. The sequencing sample was made of naive CD8+ T cells from PBMCs. Receptors were obtained from a man between 18 and 29 years old in good health. Some clones in this sample may be carry-over from other donors' samples.

The chain recombines TRBV28 with TRBJ1-1; tentative D call: TRBD1 (6 bases). V was cut by 0 bases and J by 6 bases, with 14 bases left in between. The CDR3 loop spans 15 amino acids. CDR1 MDHEN and CDR2 SYDVKM come from the germline V gene. The CDR3 spells CASSLWGTGRAEAFF. The CDR3 DNA sequence: TGTGCCAGCAGTTTATGGGGTACAGGGAGGGCTGAAGCTTTCTTT.

The chain joins TRBV25-1 to TRBJ2-2; a weak D match, TRBD2 (5 bases). Germline CDR1 is MGHDK and CDR2 is SYGVNS. The germline V and J ends were trimmed by 4 bases and 1 base, with 16 bases remaining between them. The CDR3 extends over 17 amino acids. DNA of the CDR3: TGTGCCAGCAGTGGACCTAAAGGGAGATGGAACACCGGGGAGCTGTTTTTT. This encodes CASSGPKGRWNTGELFF.

V is TRBV25-1 and J is TRBJ1-4; D gene uncertain. Germline values: CDR1 MGHDK, CDR2 SYGVNS. The ends were cut back, 1 base at V and 5 bases at J, with 14 bases in the middle. The CDR3 runs to 16 residues. CDR3 protein: CASSESSGYQNEKLFF. In DNA form, the CDR3 reads TGTGCCAGCAGTGAATCATCGGGGTACCAAAATGAAAAACTGTTTTTT.

The chain has TRBV5-6 and TRBJ1-2, with TRBD1 identical over 8 bases. V was pared by 3 bases and J by 0 bases, with 10 bases of the junction left unmatched. CDR3 length equals 17 residues. Germline CDR1 is SGHDT and CDR2 is YYEEEE. CDR3 bases: TGTGCCAGCAGCTCCCCCTGGACAGGGTGGCCTAACTATGGCTACACCTTC. It yields the protein CASSSPWTGWPNYGYTF. The full variable domain, rest sourced from reference TRBV5-6 and TRBJ1-2, is DAGVTQSPTHLIKTRGQQVTLRCSPKSGHDTVSWYQQALGQGPQFIFQYYEEEERQRGNFPDRFSGHQFPNYSSELNVNALLLGDSALYLCASSSPWTGWPNYGYTFGSGTRLTVV.

The sample holds a few counts of this clone. CDR3 sequence reads: CASREGATGELFF. The CDR3 DNA sequence: TGTGCCAGCAGGGAGGGAGCGACCGGGGAGCTGTTTTTT. The chain employs TRBV7-9 and TRBJ2-2, with D tentatively TRBD2 (6 bases). This CDR3 contains 13 residues. The V and J ends lost 6 bases and 5 bases respectively, with 10 bases between them. Per germline, CDR1 SEHNR and CDR2 FQNEAQ (reference sequence).

V gene TRBV28 combines with J gene TRBJ1-1; D remains unclear. The germline V and J ends were trimmed by 3 bases and 11 bases, with 10 bases remaining between them. There are 11 residues in the CDR3. Germline V gives CDR1 MDHEN, CDR2 SYDVKM. CDR3 bases: TGTGCCAGCAGTTTCCCCTCGGAGGCTTTCTTT. It codes for CASSFPSEAFF. The entire variable domain, with the rest obtained from reference TRBV28 and TRBJ1-1, is as follows: DVKVTQSSRYLVKRTGEKVFLECVQDMDHENMFWYRQDPGLGLRLIYFSYDVKMKEKGDIPEGYSVSREKKERFSLILESASTNQTSMYLCASSFPSEAFFGQGTRLTVV.

Comments on this clone: Other DNA variants within this sample encode the same CDR3. The CDR3 region has the DNA TGCGCCAGCAGCCAGAGGGCGAACACTGAAGCTTTCTTT. Protein sequence: CASSQRANTEAFF. The chain is built from TRBV4-1 and TRBJ1-1; D gene ambiguous. Trimming left V 3 bases short and J 1 base short, with 6 bases between. The CDR3 length is 13 residues. Germline V lookup: CDR1 MGHRA, CDR2 YSYEKL.

For this clone: Mismatch with germline at one junction end may stem from a read error. The J gene is TRBJ2-3, the V gene TRBV27, with D unresolved. This CDR3 has 15 residues. Germline CDR1 reads MNHEY; CDR2 reads SMNVEV (reference sequence). The CDR3 bases are TGTGCCAGCAGGTTATCTAGGGCTGGGACAGATACGCAGTATTTT. Translated, it gives CASRLSRAGTDTQYF.

This sequence joins TRBV5-4 and TRBJ2-1; D call uncertain. The germline gives CDR1 SGHNT, CDR2 YYREEE (reference sequence). This CDR3 comprises 11 residues. V dropped 4 bases and J dropped 7 bases, with 6 bases sitting between them. The CDR3 is CASSLTNEQFF. The CDR3 DNA follows: TGTGCCAGCAGCCTGACGAATGAGCAGTTCTTC.

The chain employs TRBV5-5 and TRBJ2-1; 9 bases align to TRBD2. Per germline, CDR1 SGHKS and CDR2 YYEKEE (reference sequence). The CDR3 consists of 17 residues. V shed 1 base and J 8 bases; nucleotides not matched to a gene: 13. CDR3 loop: CASSLFVSGRSVDEQFF. Written as DNA, the CDR3 is TGTGCCAGCAGCTTGTTCGTTAGCGGGAGATCGGTAGATGAGCAGTTCTTC.

This clone is a singleton in its sample. The genes are TRBV27 and TRBJ2-2; 7 nucleotides align to TRBD2. V lost 8 bases to trimming and J lost 2 bases; unmatched junction nucleotides: 2. The CDR3 is 13 residues long. CDR1 is MNHEY and CDR2 is SMNVEV in the germline V gene (reference sequence). The DNA for the CDR3 is TGTGCCAGCGGGACTACCAACACCGGGGAGCTGTTTTTT. Protein: CASGTTNTGELFF.

This clone appeared a single time. The chain recombines TRBV25-1 with TRBJ2-7, with D possibly being TRBD2 (6 bases). Germline V gene lookup returns CDR1 MGHDK and CDR2 SYGVNS. The V end was cut by 1 base, the J end by 2 bases, with 12 bases between. The length of the CDR3 is 15 residues. CDR3 in DNA: TGTGCCAGCAGTGAATTTAGCGGCCGCACCTACGAGCAGTACTTC. Protein: CASSEFSGRTYEQYF.

Turning to this clone: This CDR3 is also generated by other DNA sequences in the sample. V gene TRBV29-1 combines with J gene TRBJ2-1; D might be TRBD1 (6 bases). Deletions cut 1 base from V and 0 bases from J, with 7 bases between. The CDR3 sequence is 14 residues long. Germline-derived CDR1 and CDR2 are SQVTM and ANQGSEA. The DNA of the CDR3 is TGCAGCGTTGAAGGGACAGCCTCCTACAATGAGCAGTTCTTC. This gives the protein CSVEGTASYNEQFF.

CDR3 sequence reads: CASSQPRDDRLYGYTF. The CDR3 DNA sequence: TGTGCCAGCAGTCAACCACGGGACGACAGACTTTATGGCTACACCTTC. The rearrangement links TRBV28 to TRBJ1-2; D possibly corresponds to TRBD1 (5 bases). Germline loops: CDR1 MDHEN, CDR2 SYDVKM. The CDR3 length is 16 residues. The V and J ends lost 5 bases and 5 bases respectively, with 21 bases between them.